The 5 T cell receptor beta chains below all came from one sample that was sequenced in a study of human T cells and chemical hapten exposure. TCRdb processed the RACE reads anew with MiXCR; each CDR3 protein has one entry. Of 100,000 or so distinct CDR3 sequences in the sample, about 9.3% were seen once. The sample's time point: patch test 2, 6 weeks after DPC sensitization. Sample treatment: therapeutic diphenylcyclopropenone sensitization with weekly scalp DPC. The starting material was whole blood, obtained in connection with sensitization to the hapten diphenylcyclopropenone (DPC). All receptors derive from a woman in her 40s with alopecia areata. Some clones in this sample may be carry-over from other donors' samples.

There are a few counts of this clonotype. The rearrangement joins TRBV28 to TRBJ2-5, with D uncertain. V was cut by 6 bases and J by 3 bases, with 8 bases left in between. The CDR3 contains 12 residues. Germline assignment: CDR1 MDHEN and CDR2 SYDVKM. The CDR3 DNA reads as TGTGCCAGCAGGACCAAAAAAGAGACCCAGTACTTC. Translated: CASRTKKETQYF.

This clonotype was counted ten times or more. This sequence joins TRBV7-2 and TRBJ1-5, with TRBD1 matching 7 bases. The ends lost 3 bases at V and 5 bases at J; junction bases unmatched: 1. Per germline, CDR1 SGHTA and CDR2 FQGNSA. The CDR3 contains 13 residues. CDR3 sequence: CASSFDRDQPQHF. The CDR3 DNA sequence: TGTGCCAGCAGCTTTGACAGGGATCAGCCCCAGCATTTT. Full variable domain (missing parts from reference TRBV7-2 and TRBJ1-5): GAGVSQSPSNKVTEKGKDVELRCDPISGHTALYWYRQSLGQGLEFLIYFQGNSAPDKSGLPSDRFSAERTGGSVSTLTIQRTQQEDSAVYLCASSFDRDQPQHFGDGTRLSIL.

The chain combines TRBV5-4 with TRBJ1-3; D uncertain. Germline CDR1 and CDR2: SGHNT and YYREEE (reference sequence). The length of the CDR3 is 14 residues. Trimming removed 4 bases at V and 0 bases at J, with 8 bases between. The CDR3 protein is CASSNMSSGNTIYF. CDR3 DNA: TGTGCCAGCAGCAACATGAGCTCTGGAAACACCATATATTTT.

This clonotype has only a few counts. This rearrangement joins TRBV3-1 to TRBJ1-1; no clear D gene. V shed 2 bases and J shed 1 base, with 11 bases lying between them. The CDR3 extends over 15 amino acids. Germline CDR1 and CDR2: LGHDT and YNNKEL (reference sequence). CDR3 sequence reads: CASSQSRIKNTEAFF. CDR3 DNA: TGTGCCAGCAGCCAATCTCGGATTAAGAACACTGAAGCTTTCTTT.

The sample holds a few counts of this clonotype. The rearrangement uses TRBV18 and TRBJ2-2, with D possibly being TRBD2 (5 bases). The germline V and J ends were trimmed by 0 bases and 4 bases, with 9 bases remaining between them. CDR3 length: 15 residues. Germline loops: CDR1 KGHSH, CDR2 LQKENI. The CDR3, as DNA: TGTGCCAGCTCACCACCGCCTAGCCTCACCGGGGAGCTGTTTTTT. The encoded protein is CASSPPPSLTGELFF.